This is a list of T cell receptor beta chains from one sample in a study of blood T cells in healthy people across ages. TCRdb re-called the 5' RACE reads through MiXCR, storing one row per CDR3 protein. Of 850,000 to 1,100,000 distinct CDR3 sequences in the sample, around two fifths were seen once. Sequenced input: blood. All receptors derive from a young man in good health. Both conserved end residues are part of each CDR3. A D gene is named only where the DNA matches it firmly. Size values are once, few and many counts, or a class for expanded clones, and some rows have none.

j_gene: TRBJ1-1
v_gene: TRBV7-2
abundance: -
d_gene: -
CDR3nt: TGTGCCAGCAGCCCCCCTATAGGGAGCACTGAGGCTTTCTTT
CDR3aa: CASSPPIGSTEAFF

j_gene: TRBJ1-1
v_gene: TRBV6-6
abundance: -
d_gene: -
CDR3nt: TGTGCCAGCGGTAGGGACGGAGTGAACACTGAAGCTTTCTTT
CDR3aa: CASGRDGVNTEAFF

j_gene: TRBJ2-7
v_gene: TRBV12-3/TRBV12-4
abundance: -
d_gene: TRBD1
CDR3nt: TGTGCCAGCACCCCAGGGGGCCACGAGCAGTACTTC
CDR3aa: CASTPGGHEQYF

j_gene: TRBJ1-1
v_gene: TRBV4-2
abundance: -
d_gene: TRBD1
CDR3nt: TGTGCCAGCAGCCAAGACCAGGGGGCGCGAACTGAAGCTTTCTTT
CDR3aa: CASSQDQGARTEAFF

j_gene: TRBJ1-2
v_gene: TRBV6-6
abundance: -
d_gene: TRBD1
CDR3nt: TGTGCCAGCAGTTACGCCAGGGACAGGTCTACCTATGGCTACACCTTC
CDR3aa: CASSYARDRSTYGYTF

j_gene: TRBJ1-5
v_gene: TRBV6-5
abundance: -
d_gene: -
CDR3nt: TGTGCCAGCAGTGTCGACGGGAGAGGCAATCAGCCCCAGCATTTT
CDR3aa: CASSVDGRGNQPQHF

j_gene: TRBJ2-7
v_gene: TRBV29-1
abundance: -
d_gene: TRBD2
CDR3nt: TGCAGCGTTGAAGAGGGGGGGGAATCTTACAATGAGCAGTACTTC
CDR3aa: CSVEEGGESYNEQYF

j_gene: TRBJ1-2
v_gene: TRBV27
abundance: -
d_gene: TRBD1
CDR3nt: TGTGCCAGCAGTGGGACAGAGACGATCTATGGCTACACCTTC
CDR3aa: CASSGTETIYGYTF

j_gene: TRBJ1-1
v_gene: TRBV11-3
abundance: -
d_gene: -
CDR3nt: TGTGCCAGCAGCTTATTGACAGCAACTGAAGCTTTCTTT
CDR3aa: CASSLLTATEAFF

j_gene: TRBJ2-5
v_gene: TRBV7-2
abundance: -
d_gene: TRBD1
CDR3nt: TGTGCCAGCAGCTTAGACAGGGGCCCCCAAGAGACCCGGTACTTC
CDR3aa: CASSLDRGPQETRYF

j_gene: TRBJ1-5
v_gene: TRBV19
abundance: -
d_gene: TRBD1
CDR3nt: TGTGCCAGTAGTATAGGGACAGGGAGGTACCGGAATCAGCCCCAGAATTTT
CDR3aa: CASSIGTGRYRNQPQNF

j_gene: TRBJ2-1
v_gene: TRBV9
abundance: many
d_gene: -
CDR3nt: TGTGCCAGCAGCCCCGAGGCCGGCAGAAAGTCAAATGAGCAGTTCTTC
CDR3aa: CASSPEAGRKSNEQFF

j_gene: TRBJ2-7
v_gene: TRBV7-2
abundance: many
d_gene: -
CDR3nt: TGTGCCAGCAGCTTAGATAGGGAAACCTACGAGCAGTACTTC
CDR3aa: CASSLDRETYEQYF

j_gene: TRBJ2-7
v_gene: TRBV20-1
abundance: -
d_gene: -
CDR3nt: TGCAGTGCTAGCCAAGACACAACCTACGAGCAGTACTTC
CDR3aa: CSASQDTTYEQYF

j_gene: TRBJ2-1
v_gene: TRBV27
abundance: -
d_gene: -
CDR3nt: TGTGCCAGCAGTCCCGAGGGGGGTGTAAGCTCCTACGAGCAGTTCTTC
CDR3aa: CASSPEGGVSSYEQFF

j_gene: TRBJ1-5
v_gene: TRBV4-2
abundance: few
d_gene: -
CDR3nt: TGTGCCAGCAGCCAACGCCAGATTAATCAGCCCCAGCATTTT
CDR3aa: CASSQRQINQPQHF

j_gene: TRBJ2-3
v_gene: TRBV7-2
abundance: -
d_gene: -
CDR3nt: TGTGCCAGCAGCTTAAACTCGGGGATTAGGACAGATACGCAGTATTTT
CDR3aa: CASSLNSGIRTDTQYF

j_gene: TRBJ2-3
v_gene: TRBV20-1
abundance: few
d_gene: TRBD1
CDR3nt: TGCAGTGCTAGTCAGCCGGGACAGAGCATCACAGATACGCAGTATTTT
CDR3aa: CSASQPGQSITDTQYF

j_gene: TRBJ1-2
v_gene: TRBV4-1
abundance: -
d_gene: -
CDR3nt: TGCGCCAGCAGCCAAGGGCAGGCCACTAACTATGGCTACACCTTC
CDR3aa: CASSQGQATNYGYTF

j_gene: TRBJ1-5
v_gene: TRBV6-5
abundance: -
d_gene: -
CDR3nt: TGTGCCAGCAGTAAACCCGGGGGCCAGCCCCAGCATTTT
CDR3aa: CASSKPGGQPQHF

j_gene: TRBJ2-3
v_gene: TRBV20-1
abundance: -
d_gene: -
CDR3nt: TGCAGTGCCCCGGACGGCCTTAGCACAGATACGCAGTATTTT
CDR3aa: CSAPDGLSTDTQYF

j_gene: TRBJ1-2
v_gene: TRBV12-3/TRBV12-4
abundance: -
d_gene: -
CDR3nt: TGTGCCAGCACTCACGACGGGAAATATGGCTACACCTTC
CDR3aa: CASTHDGKYGYTF

j_gene: TRBJ2-3
v_gene: TRBV7-2
abundance: -
d_gene: -
CDR3nt: TGTGCCAGCAGCCCAGACCGTCCAGCAGATACGCAGTATTTT
CDR3aa: CASSPDRPADTQYF

j_gene: TRBJ1-1
v_gene: TRBV25-1
abundance: -
d_gene: -
CDR3nt: TGTGCCAGCAGTGAGGCTGGCGGGTATACTGAAGCTTTCTTT
CDR3aa: CASSEAGGYTEAFF

j_gene: TRBJ1-1
v_gene: TRBV29-1
abundance: -
d_gene: -
CDR3nt: TGCAGCGTGAAGGGATTGAACACTGAAGCTTTCTTT
CDR3aa: CSVKGLNTEAFF

j_gene: TRBJ2-3
v_gene: TRBV5-1
abundance: many
d_gene: TRBD1
CDR3nt: TGTGCCAGCAGCTTAGGGACAGGGGAAGATACGCAGTATTTT
CDR3aa: CASSLGTGEDTQYF

j_gene: TRBJ1-1
v_gene: TRBV9
abundance: -
d_gene: TRBD1
CDR3nt: TGTGCCAGCAGCGCAGGACAGGGTGGGGTGGCCACTGAAGCTTTCTTT
CDR3aa: CASSAGQGGVATEAFF

j_gene: TRBJ2-1
v_gene: TRBV4-3
abundance: -
d_gene: -
CDR3nt: TGCGCCAGCAGCCAAGGAATCGGAACCAATGAGCAGTTCTTC
CDR3aa: CASSQGIGTNEQFF

j_gene: TRBJ1-1
v_gene: TRBV19
abundance: -
d_gene: -
CDR3nt: TGTGCCAGTAGTTGGACAAACATGAACACTGAAGCTTTCTTT
CDR3aa: CASSWTNMNTEAFF

j_gene: TRBJ1-2
v_gene: TRBV7-2
abundance: -
d_gene: -
CDR3nt: TGTGCCAGCAGCTTAGGGGCAGTAACTAACTATGGCTACACCTTC
CDR3aa: CASSLGAVTNYGYTF

j_gene: TRBJ1-1
v_gene: TRBV5-1
abundance: once
d_gene: -
CDR3nt: TGCGCCAGCAGCTTGGTGGGGGGAGGAAGGGGCACTGAAGCTTTCTTT
CDR3aa: CASSLVGGGRGTEAFF

j_gene: TRBJ2-7
v_gene: TRBV6-2/TRBV6-3
abundance: few
d_gene: TRBD1
CDR3nt: TGTGCCAGCAGTTACCCAGGGACAGGGAACGAGCAGTACTTC
CDR3aa: CASSYPGTGNEQYF

j_gene: TRBJ1-5
v_gene: TRBV28
abundance: -
d_gene: -
CDR3nt: TGTGCCAGCAGTTTTGTAAGGCAGGTGGATCAGCCCCAGCATTTT
CDR3aa: CASSFVRQVDQPQHF